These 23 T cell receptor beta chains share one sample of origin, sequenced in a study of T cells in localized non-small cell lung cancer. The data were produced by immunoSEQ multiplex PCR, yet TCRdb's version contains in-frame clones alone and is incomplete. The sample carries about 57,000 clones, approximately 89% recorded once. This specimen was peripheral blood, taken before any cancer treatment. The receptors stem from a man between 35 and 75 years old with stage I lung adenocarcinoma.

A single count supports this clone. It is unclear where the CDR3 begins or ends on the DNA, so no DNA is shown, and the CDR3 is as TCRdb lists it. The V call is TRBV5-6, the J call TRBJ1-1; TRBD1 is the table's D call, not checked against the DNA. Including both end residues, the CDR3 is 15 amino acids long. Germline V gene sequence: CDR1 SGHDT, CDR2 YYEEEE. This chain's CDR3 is CASSFGPGTGGRTFF.

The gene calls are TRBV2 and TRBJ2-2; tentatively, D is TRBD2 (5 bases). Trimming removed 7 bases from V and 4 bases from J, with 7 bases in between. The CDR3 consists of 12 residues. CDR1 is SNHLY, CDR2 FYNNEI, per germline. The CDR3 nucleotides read TGTGCCAGCATGGAGGTCACCGGGGAGCTGTTTTTT. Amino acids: CASMEVTGELFF.

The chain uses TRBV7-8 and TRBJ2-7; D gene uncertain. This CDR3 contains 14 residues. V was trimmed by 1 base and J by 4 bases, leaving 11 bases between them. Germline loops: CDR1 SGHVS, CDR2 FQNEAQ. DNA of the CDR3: TGTGCCAGCAGCTTAGGACTCCAAGGGTACGAGCAGTACTTC. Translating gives CASSLGLQGYEQYF.

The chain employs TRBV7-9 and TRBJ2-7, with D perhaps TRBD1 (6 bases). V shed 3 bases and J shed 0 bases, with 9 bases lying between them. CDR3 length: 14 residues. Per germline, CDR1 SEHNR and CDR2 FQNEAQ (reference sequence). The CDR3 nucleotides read TGTGCCAGCAGCTTCGACAGGCTCTCCTACGAGCAGTACTTC. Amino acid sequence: CASSFDRLSYEQYF.

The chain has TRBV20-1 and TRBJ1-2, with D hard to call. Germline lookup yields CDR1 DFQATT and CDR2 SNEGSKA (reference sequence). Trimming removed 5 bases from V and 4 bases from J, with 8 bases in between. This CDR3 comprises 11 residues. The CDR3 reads CSAEDGYGYTF. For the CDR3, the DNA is TGCAGTGCTGAAGACGGCTATGGCTACACCTTC.

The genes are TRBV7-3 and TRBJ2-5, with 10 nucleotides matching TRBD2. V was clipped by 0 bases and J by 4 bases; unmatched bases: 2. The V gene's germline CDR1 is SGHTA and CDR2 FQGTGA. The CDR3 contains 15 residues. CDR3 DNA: TGTGCCAGCAGCTTAACAGCGGGAGGGATAGAGACCCAGTACTTC. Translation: CASSLTAGGIETQYF.

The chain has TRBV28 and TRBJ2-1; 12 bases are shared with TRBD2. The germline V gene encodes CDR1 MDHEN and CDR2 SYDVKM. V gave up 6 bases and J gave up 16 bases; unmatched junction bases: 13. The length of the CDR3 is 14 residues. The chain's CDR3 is CASSIRTSGNPVFF. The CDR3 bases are TGTGCCAGCAGCATCCGGACTAGCGGGAACCCCGTCTTCTTC.

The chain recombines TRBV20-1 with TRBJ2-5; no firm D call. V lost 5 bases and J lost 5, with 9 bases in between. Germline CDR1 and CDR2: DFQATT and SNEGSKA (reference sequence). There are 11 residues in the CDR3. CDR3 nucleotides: TGCAGTGCTGGTCCCTTGGAGACCCAGTACTTC. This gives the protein CSAGPLETQYF.

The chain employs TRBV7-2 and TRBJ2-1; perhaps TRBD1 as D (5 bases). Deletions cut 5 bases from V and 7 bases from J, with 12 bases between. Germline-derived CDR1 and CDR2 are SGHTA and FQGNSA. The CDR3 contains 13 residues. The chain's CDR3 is CASSTGIVNEQFF. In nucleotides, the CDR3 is TGTGCCAGCAGCACAGGCATAGTAAATGAGCAGTTCTTC.

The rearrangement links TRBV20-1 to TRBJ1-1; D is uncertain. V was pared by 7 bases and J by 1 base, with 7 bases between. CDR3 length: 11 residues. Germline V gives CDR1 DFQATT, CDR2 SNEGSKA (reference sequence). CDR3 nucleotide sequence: TGCAGTGGACCGGGGAACACTGAAGCTTTCTTT. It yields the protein CSGPGNTEAFF.

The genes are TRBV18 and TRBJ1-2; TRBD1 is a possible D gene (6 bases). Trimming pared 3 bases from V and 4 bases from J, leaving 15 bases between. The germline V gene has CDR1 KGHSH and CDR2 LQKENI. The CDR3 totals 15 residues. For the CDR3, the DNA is TGTGCCAGCTCACCGAGGGAAGACAGGCCCTATGGCTACACCTTC. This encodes CASSPREDRPYGYTF.

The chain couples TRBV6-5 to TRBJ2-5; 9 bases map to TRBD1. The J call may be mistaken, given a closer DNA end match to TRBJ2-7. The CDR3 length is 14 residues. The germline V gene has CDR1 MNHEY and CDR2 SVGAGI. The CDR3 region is CASSYSSTGGEQYF. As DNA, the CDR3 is TGTGCCAGCAGTTATTCATCGACAGGGGGCGAGCAGTACTTC.

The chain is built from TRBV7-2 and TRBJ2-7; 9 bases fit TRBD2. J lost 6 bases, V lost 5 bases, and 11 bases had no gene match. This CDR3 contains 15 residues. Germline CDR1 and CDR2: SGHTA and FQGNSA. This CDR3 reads CASSPRGSGSAEQYF. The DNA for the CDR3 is TGTGCCAGCAGCCCTCGGGGTAGCGGGAGTGCCGAGCAGTACTTC.

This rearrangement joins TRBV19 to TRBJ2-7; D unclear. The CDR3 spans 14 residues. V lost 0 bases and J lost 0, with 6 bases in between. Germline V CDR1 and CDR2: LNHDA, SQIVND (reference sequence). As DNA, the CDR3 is TGTGCCAGTAGTATAGAGACCAGCTCCTACGAGCAGTACTTC. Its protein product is CASSIETSSYEQYF.

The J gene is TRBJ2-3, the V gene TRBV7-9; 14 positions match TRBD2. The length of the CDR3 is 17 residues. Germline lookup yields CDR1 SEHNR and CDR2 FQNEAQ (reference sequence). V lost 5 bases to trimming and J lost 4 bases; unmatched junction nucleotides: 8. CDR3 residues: CASSLTTGLAGADTQYF. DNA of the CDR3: TGTGCCAGCAGCCTAACAACGGGACTAGCGGGAGCAGATACGCAGTATTTT.

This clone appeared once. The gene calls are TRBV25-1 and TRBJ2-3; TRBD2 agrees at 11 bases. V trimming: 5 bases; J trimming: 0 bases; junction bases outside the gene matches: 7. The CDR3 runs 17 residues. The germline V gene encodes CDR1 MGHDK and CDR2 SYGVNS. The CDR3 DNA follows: TGTGCCAGCAGTCGCGGGGGGACTAGCGGAAGCACAGATACGCAGTATTTT. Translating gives CASSRGGTSGSTDTQYF.

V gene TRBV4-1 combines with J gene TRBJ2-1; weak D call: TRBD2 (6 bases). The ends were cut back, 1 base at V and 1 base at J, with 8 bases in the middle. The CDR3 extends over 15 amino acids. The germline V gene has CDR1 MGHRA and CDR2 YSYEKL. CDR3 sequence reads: CASSQGLVSYNEQFF. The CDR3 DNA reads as TGCGCCAGCAGCCAAGGACTAGTGTCCTACAATGAGCAGTTCTTC.

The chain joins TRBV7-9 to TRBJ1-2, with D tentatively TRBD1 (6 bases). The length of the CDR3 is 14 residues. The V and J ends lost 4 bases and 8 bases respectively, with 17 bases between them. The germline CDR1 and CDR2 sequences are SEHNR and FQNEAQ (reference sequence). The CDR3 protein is CASSSGQFRGGYTF. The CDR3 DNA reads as TGTGCCAGCAGCTCAGGACAGTTCCGAGGAGGCTACACCTTC.

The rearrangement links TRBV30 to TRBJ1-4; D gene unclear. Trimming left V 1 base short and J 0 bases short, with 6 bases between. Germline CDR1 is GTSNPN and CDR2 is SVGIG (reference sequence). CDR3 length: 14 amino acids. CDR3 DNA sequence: TGTGCCTGGAGTGGATGGGCAACTAATGAAAAACTGTTTTTT. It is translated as CAWSGWATNEKLFF.

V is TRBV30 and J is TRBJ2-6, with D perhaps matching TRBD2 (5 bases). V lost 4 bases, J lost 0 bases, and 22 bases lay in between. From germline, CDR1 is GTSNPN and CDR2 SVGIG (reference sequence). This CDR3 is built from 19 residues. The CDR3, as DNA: TGTGCCTGGAAGGTGTGGAGGCCCCACGCGAGCTCTGGGGCCAACGTCCTGACTTTC. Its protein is CAWKVWRPHASSGANVLTF.

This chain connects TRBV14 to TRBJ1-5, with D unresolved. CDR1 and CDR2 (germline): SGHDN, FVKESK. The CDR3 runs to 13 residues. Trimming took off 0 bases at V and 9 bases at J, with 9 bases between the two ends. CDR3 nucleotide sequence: TGTGCCAGCAGCCAAGATCAAGCTTCGCCCCAGCATTTT. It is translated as CASSQDQASPQHF. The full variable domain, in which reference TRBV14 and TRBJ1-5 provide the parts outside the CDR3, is EAGVTQFPSHSVIEKGQTVTLRCDPISGHDNLYWYRRVMGKEIKFLLHFVKESKQDESGMPNNRFLAERTGGTYSTLKVQPAELEDSGVYFCASSQDQASPQHFGDGTRLSIL.

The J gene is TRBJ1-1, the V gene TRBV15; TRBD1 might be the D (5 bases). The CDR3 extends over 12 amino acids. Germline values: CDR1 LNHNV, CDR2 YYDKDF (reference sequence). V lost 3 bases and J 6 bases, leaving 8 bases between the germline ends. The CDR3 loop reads CATSSSGAEAFF. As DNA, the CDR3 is TGTGCCACCAGCAGTTCGGGGGCTGAAGCTTTCTTT.

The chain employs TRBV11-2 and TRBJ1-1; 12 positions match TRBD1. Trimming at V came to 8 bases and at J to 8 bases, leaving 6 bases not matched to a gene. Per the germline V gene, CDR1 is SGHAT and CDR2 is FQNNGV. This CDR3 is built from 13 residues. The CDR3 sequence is CASARDRGREAFF. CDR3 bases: TGTGCCAGCGCTCGGGACAGGGGGCGGGAAGCTTTCTTT.